This TCR beta chain stems from a study of STAT5B mutations in CD4+ large granular lymphocyte leukemia (dated by TCRdb to between 2021 and 2024). About the study as a whole: Among healthy controls, the CDR3 'QG' motif was associated with a particular HLA allele. The study compared the TCRbeta repertoires of patients with CD4+ T-cell large granular lymphocyte leukemia against the TCRbeta repertoires of healthy blood donors. Flow cytometry on FACSCanto II or FACSVerse confirmed that purified fractions exceeded 95% purity among lymphocytes.

Healthy controls were some 40 blood donors whose buffy coats came from the Finnish Red Cross blood service. All TCR-sequenced material derived from peripheral blood: patient blood samples and healthy donor buffy coats. Ficoll-Hypaque gradient centrifugation was used to isolate peripheral blood mononuclear cells. Magnetic purification was used to isolate CD4+ cells from the buffy coats of the healthy controls. Genomic DNA was extracted using the Gentra Puregene Cell and Tissue kit, and a Qubit 2.0 fluorometer was used to quantify it. Study-wide conclusions, independent of this receptor: The data were not HLA-matched, and the higher clonality in CD4+ T-LGLL than in CD8+ T-LGLL could be due to the relatively small sample size. Enrichment of TRBV06-family usage was observed among the top patient clones (8/27) relative to healthy controls (2/35). Greater clonality appeared to be present in CD4-sorted patient repertoires than in healthy CD4+ repertoires, and the difference was retained after the putative leukemic clones were removed. Main leukemic clonotypes were private to each patient, although under 30% appeared at low frequency in other patients' non-leukemic repertoires.

The germline V gene provides CDR1 SGHNT and CDR2 YENEEA. Taken from cysteine to phenylalanine, the CDR3 has 15 residues. Only CDR3 DNA is held: 45 bases, read in frame from base 1. At the junction V is shortened by 3 bases and J by 8 bases, with 17 bases in between. The immunoSEQ assay at survey resolution was applied to genomic DNA for sequencing of TCRbeta rearrangements. The paper's processing steps were these. In the TCR sequencing data, the lowest productive clonotype frequency that could be detected was 2.59 x 10-5. Only productive TCRbeta rearrangements, defined as complete and in-frame sequences, were included in the analyses. Simpson clonality, calculated in the immunoSEQ Analyzer version 3.0, was used as the measure of sample clonality. Clones were grouped by frequency into very rare, small, medium, large (1-20%) or hyperexpanded (>20%) categories. Generation probabilities were estimated with OLGA 1.2.3, V-gene circos plots were generated with VDJtools, specificities were searched for in VDJdb, and CDR3 motifs were identified with GLIPH. The table comes from immuneACCESS by way of TCRdb, which keeps in-frame sequences with V and J called. Part of the clones is missing from these tables; in studies checked, under half for an unresolved V gene and the rest for unknown reasons. V and J calls and clone size are given by that table; D and trimming were obtained from the DNA. The sample profile shows about 46,000 clones; around 82% of them were found once. The biggest ten clones account for more than 0.3% of the sample.

This clone was recorded a few times. The clone's antigen remains unknown. No clone much larger than this one lies a single base away; base qualities are absent. The rearranged chain carries TRBV11-3 and TRBJ2-1; no D segment can be confidently identified. Sequenced sample: CD4+ T cells from blood buffy coats. This TCR was sampled from a human donor in good health. The CDR3 in this case is CASSLPVAPSDEQFF. The DNA sequence is given as TGTGCCAGCAGCTTGCCCGTGGCCCCGAGTGATGAGCAGTTCTTC.